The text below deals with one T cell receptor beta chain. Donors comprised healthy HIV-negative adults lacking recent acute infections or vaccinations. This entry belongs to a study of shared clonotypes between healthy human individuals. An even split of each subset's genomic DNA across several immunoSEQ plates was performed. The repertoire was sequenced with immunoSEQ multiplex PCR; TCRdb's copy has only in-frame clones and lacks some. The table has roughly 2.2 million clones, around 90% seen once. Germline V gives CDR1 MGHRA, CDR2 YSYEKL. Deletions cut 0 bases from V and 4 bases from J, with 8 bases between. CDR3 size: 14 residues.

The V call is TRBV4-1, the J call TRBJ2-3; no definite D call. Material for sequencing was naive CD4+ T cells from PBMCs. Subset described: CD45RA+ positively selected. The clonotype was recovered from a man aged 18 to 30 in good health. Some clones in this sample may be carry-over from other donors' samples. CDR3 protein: CASSQELGSDTQYF. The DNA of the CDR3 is TGCGCCAGCAGCCAAGAATTAGGCTCAGATACGCAGTATTTT.